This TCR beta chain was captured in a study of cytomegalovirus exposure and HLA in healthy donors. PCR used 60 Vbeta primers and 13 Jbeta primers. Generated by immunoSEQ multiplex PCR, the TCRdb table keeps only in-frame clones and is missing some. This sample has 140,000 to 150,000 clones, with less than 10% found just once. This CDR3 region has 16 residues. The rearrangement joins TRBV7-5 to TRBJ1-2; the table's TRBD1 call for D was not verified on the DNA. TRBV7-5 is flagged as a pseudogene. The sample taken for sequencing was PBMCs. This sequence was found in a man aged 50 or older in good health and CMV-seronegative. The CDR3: CARSLAPTGVLSGYTF. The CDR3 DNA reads TGTGCCAGAAGCTTAGCCCCCACAGGGGTCCTTAGTGGCTACACCTTC.